These 10 T cell receptor beta chains were sequenced from one sample in a study of blood T cell repertoires in COVID-19. Data came from immunoSEQ multiplex PCR; TCRdb stores just in-frame clones and leaves some out. The sample lists hundreds of thousands of clones; roughly nine tenths were seen once. Input material: peripheral blood. Source of these receptors: a woman in her 30s with COVID-19, enrolled during active disease.

The sample holds a few counts of this clone. The rearrangement uses TRBV2 and TRBJ1-1, with TRBD1 matching over 8 bases. Germline CDR1 and CDR2: SNHLY and FYNNEI. The CDR3 covers 13 residues. The V and J ends lost 6 bases and 3 bases, in that order; junction bases with no gene match: 3. The CDR3 coding sequence is TGTGCCAGCAGGGAGGACAGGGACACTGAAGCTTTCTTT. This translates into CASREDRDTEAFF.

J is TRBJ2-2 and V is TRBV27; TRBD1 matches at 9 bases. With 7 bases clipped from V and 5 bases from J, the junction kept 8 bases outside the gene matches. This CDR3 region has 15 residues. Germline loops: CDR1 MNHEY, CDR2 SMNVEV (reference sequence). CDR3 nucleotides: TGTGCCAGCAACGCAGGGACAGGGAGAACCGGGGAGCTGTTTTTT. Residues: CASNAGTGRTGELFF.

This chain connects TRBV27 to TRBJ1-1; 7 bases agree with TRBD1. Per the germline V gene, CDR1 is MNHEY and CDR2 is SMNVEV (reference sequence). V lost 5 bases to trimming and J lost 3 bases; unmatched junction nucleotides: 3. This CDR3 spans 13 amino acids. For the CDR3, the DNA is TGTGCCAGCAGTACAGGGGAGTACACTGAAGCTTTCTTT. Residues: CASSTGEYTEAFF.

This rearrangement joins TRBV4-3 to TRBJ2-2; the match to TRBD2 covers 10 bases. The germline gives CDR1 LGHNA, CDR2 YSLEER. Trimming took 2 bases from V and 7 from J; bases not matched to a gene: 4. This CDR3 comprises 15 residues. The CDR3 protein is CASSQTSGTGGELFF. The DNA for the CDR3 is TGCGCCAGCAGCCAAACTAGCGGGACAGGCGGGGAGCTGTTTTTT.

The rearrangement joins TRBV3-1 (or the pseudogene TRBV3-2) to TRBJ2-4, with a tentative D call TRBD2 (5 bases). The ends were cut back, 5 bases at V and 2 bases at J, with 16 bases in the middle. The germline V gene encodes CDR1 LGHDT and CDR2 YNNKEL (reference sequence). The CDR3 runs 16 residues. The CDR3 bases are TGTGCCAGCAGCAAGGCGGGTCAGTCAACCAAAAACATTCAGTACTTC. The encoded protein is CASSKAGQSTKNIQYF.

In its sample, this clone was seen once. The gene calls are TRBV5-1 and TRBJ2-1, with TRBD2 matching 9 bases. The CDR3 runs to 11 residues. Trimming cost V 4 bases and J 12 bases; bases outside gene matches: 2. Germline CDR1 and CDR2: SGHRS and YFSETQ. The CDR3: CASSGLASQFF. CDR3 nucleotide sequence: TGCGCCAGCAGCGGACTAGCGTCGCAGTTCTTC.

This clone showed up just once. The rearrangement joins TRBV6-2 or TRBV6-3 to TRBJ2-7; 8 bases match TRBD2. Germline V lookup: CDR1 MNHEY, CDR2 SVGEGT. The CDR3 extends over 14 amino acids. V shed 0 bases, J shed 6 bases, and the junction held 4 bases outside the gene matches. The CDR3 here is CASSYSQGTSEQYF. The CDR3 DNA sequence: TGTGCCAGCAGTTACTCGCAGGGGACTAGCGAGCAGTACTTC.

The CDR3 spells CASSPKPGTSGANTGELFF. CDR3 nucleotide sequence: TGCGCCAGCAGCCCGAAACCTGGGACTAGCGGAGCGAACACCGGGGAGCTGTTTTTT. This chain uses TRBV4-1 with TRBJ2-2; TRBD2 matches at 11 bases. Germline V lookup: CDR1 MGHRA, CDR2 YSYEKL. The CDR3 consists of 19 residues. V lost 4 bases and J lost 0; bases outside the gene matches: 10.

The V gene is TRBV5-1, the J gene TRBJ1-2; 8 positions match TRBD1. Unmatched junction bases numbered 8, after V lost 0 bases and J lost 4 bases. Per germline, CDR1 SGHRS and CDR2 YFSETQ. The CDR3 spans 16 residues. Here the CDR3 reads CASSLGSTGESYGYTF. The CDR3 coding sequence is TGCGCCAGCAGCTTGGGGTCGACAGGGGAATCCTATGGCTACACCTTC.

This chain connects TRBV10-3 to TRBJ2-7; 12 bases match TRBD1. The length of the CDR3 is 14 residues. V shed 7 bases and J 6 bases; nucleotides not matched to a gene: 7. The germline V gene has CDR1 ENHRY and CDR2 SYGVKD. CDR3 sequence reads: CAITSGTGGPEQYF. The CDR3 DNA follows: TGTGCCATCACCTCCGGGACAGGGGGCCCCGAGCAGTACTTC.